These 19 T cell receptor beta chains came from one sample sequenced in a study of read filtering for tumor transcriptome and immune sequencing. The library was built from around 0.4 ug RNA with molecular barcoded adaptors for alpha/delta and beta/gamma chains. From the reads, TCRdb called clonotypes with MiXCR, one entry per CDR3 protein. The sample holds 90,000 or so distinct CDR3 sequences, 20% to 25% seen once. Sequencing used a population of CD138-negative cells sorted from bone marrow. The receptors derive from a donor aged 40 or over with multiple myeloma.

This clonotype was detected ten times or more. The rearrangement uses TRBV20-1 and TRBJ2-1, with 9 bases lining up with TRBD2. The CDR3 is 15 amino acids. Germline V gene data show CDR1 as DFQATT and CDR2 as SNEGSKA (reference sequence). V dropped 3 bases and J dropped 4; count of bases not matched to a gene: 7. The DNA for the CDR3 is TGCAGTGCTAGTATGGCGGGGGGGCAATACAATGAGCAGTTCTTC. Amino acids: CSASMAGGQYNEQFF.

J is TRBJ1-2 and V is TRBV20-1, with a tentative D call TRBD1 (6 bases). Trimming stripped 5 bases from V and 2 bases from J, with 15 bases between. The germline V gene encodes CDR1 DFQATT and CDR2 SNEGSKA (reference sequence). This CDR3 comprises 14 residues. The CDR3 loop is CSAQRDGQNYGYTF. DNA for the CDR3: TGCAGTGCTCAAAGGGACGGACAGAACTATGGCTACACCTTC.

This clonotype was found many times. This rearrangement joins TRBV7-6 to TRBJ2-5, with D possibly matching TRBD1 (5 bases). Germline CDR1 is SGHVS and CDR2 is FNYEAQ. Trimming shortened V by 1 base and J by 5 bases, and 8 bases separated the two germline ends. There are 13 residues in the CDR3. CDR3 sequence: CASSLVGVETQYF. The CDR3 bases are TGTGCCAGCAGCTTAGTAGGGGTGGAGACCCAGTACTTC.

The chain is built from TRBV11-2 and TRBJ1-2; 7 nucleotides align to TRBD1. The CDR3 runs 15 residues. Germline V gene data show CDR1 as SGHAT and CDR2 as FQNNGV. Trimming took 2 bases from V and 6 from J; bases not matched to a gene: 9. CDR3 in amino acids: CASSLLQNRGHGYTF. CDR3 in DNA: TGTGCCAGCAGCTTACTCCAGAACAGGGGCCATGGCTACACCTTC.

This clonotype was seen at least ten times. This chain connects TRBV9 to TRBJ2-7, with D possibly TRBD2 on 7 matching bases. The germline CDR1 and CDR2 sequences are SGDLS and YYNGEE. The CDR3 sequence is 15 residues long. Deletions cut 3 bases from V and 1 base from J, with 14 bases between. CDR3 loop: CASSAAGGPSYEQYF. CDR3 DNA: TGTGCCAGCAGCGCTGCCGGGGGGCCATCCTACGAGCAGTACTTC.

The V and J genes are TRBV21-1 and TRBJ1-2. TRBV21-1 is annotated as a pseudogene. This CDR3 is built from 12 residues. The CDR3 nucleotides read TGTGCCAGCAACCGGAGCAACTATGGCTACACCTTC. This codes for CASNRSNYGYTF.

This chain uses TRBV20-1 with TRBJ1-1, with TRBD1 identical over 11 bases. CDR3 size: 13 residues. V shed 5 bases, J shed 5 bases, and the junction held 4 bases outside the gene matches. Germline loops: CDR1 DFQATT, CDR2 SNEGSKA (reference sequence). CDR3 in amino acids: CSAERDRGTEAFF. In DNA form, the CDR3 reads TGCAGTGCTGAACGGGACAGGGGGACTGAAGCTTTCTTT.

This clonotype was found many times. This chain connects TRBV7-9 to TRBJ2-2; the D is unclear. The CDR3 has 12 residues. The ends were cut back, 5 bases at V and 2 bases at J, with 3 bases in the middle. Germline assignment: CDR1 SEHNR and CDR2 FQNEAQ (reference sequence). The CDR3 bases are TGTGCCAGCAGCGCCAACACCGGGGAGCTGTTTTTT. This gives the protein CASSANTGELFF.

This chain joins TRBV27 and TRBJ1-1; D is unclear. Trimming cost V 4 bases and J 3 bases, with 15 bases left between them. This CDR3 spans 15 amino acids. Germline CDR1 reads MNHEY; CDR2 reads SMNVEV (reference sequence). The CDR3: CASSSHPWRDTEAFF. The CDR3 DNA follows: TGTGCCAGCAGTTCCCACCCGTGGCGGGACACTGAAGCTTTCTTT.

V usage is TRBV2 and J usage is TRBJ1-5, with a possible D match to TRBD1 (5 bases). This CDR3 region has 13 residues. The germline V gene has CDR1 SNHLY and CDR2 FYNNEI. The V and J ends lost 7 bases and 6 bases respectively, with 13 bases between them. The CDR3 nucleotides read TGTGCCAGCATCAGGGAGTTCGGTCAGCCCCAGCATTTT. Translated: CASIREFGQPQHF.

At least ten counts were recorded for this clonotype. This chain uses TRBV7-2 with TRBJ1-6; the D gene is possibly TRBD1 (5 bases). The CDR3 is 13 residues long. Germline CDR1 reads SGHTA; CDR2 reads FQGNSA. Trimming pared 8 bases from V and 10 bases from J, leaving 15 bases between. This chain's CDR3 is CASGTSAGSPLHF. CDR3 in DNA: TGTGCCAGCGGGACCTCAGCAGGGTCACCCCTCCACTTT.

This clonotype was picked up many times. The chain combines TRBV19 with TRBJ2-2; 7 positions agree with TRBD2. The germline gives CDR1 LNHDA, CDR2 SQIVND (reference sequence). The CDR3 has 13 residues. The V and J ends lost 7 bases and 3 bases, in that order; junction bases with no gene match: 2. The DNA for the CDR3 is TGTGCCAGTATTGGGGGGGACACCGGGGAGCTGTTTTTT. Translation: CASIGGDTGELFF.

This clonotype showed up many times. This is likely an artifact of a read error, given a far larger clone one base away. The chain has TRBV11-2 and TRBJ2-1; D not certain. CDR1 and CDR2 (germline): SGHAT, FQNNGV. The CDR3 spans 11 residues. The CDR3 nucleotides read TGTGCCAGCAGCTCCGACAATGAGCAGTTCTTC. This sequence encodes CASSSDNEQFF.

This clonotype showed up many times. This chain uses TRBV5-6 with TRBJ2-1, with TRBD1 as a possible D gene (6 bases). The length of the CDR3 is 16 residues. V was pared by 0 bases and J by 8 bases, with 18 bases between. Germline CDR1 reads SGHDT; CDR2 reads YYEEEE. CDR3 region: CASSLVRGGTGHEQFF. The CDR3 nucleotides are TGTGCCAGCAGCTTGGTTAGAGGGGGTACGGGTCATGAGCAGTTCTTC. Supplemented by reference TRBV5-6 and TRBJ2-1, the full variable domain reads DAGVTQSPTHLIKTRGQQVTLRCSPKSGHDTVSWYQQALGQGPQFIFQYYEEEERQRGNFPDRFSGHQFPNYSSELNVNALLLGDSALYLCASSLVRGGTGHEQFFGPGTRLTVL.

Comments on this clonotype: It may be a read error: a sequence one base away is much more abundant. The chain has TRBV4-1 and TRBJ2-3, with 10 bases matching TRBD2. This CDR3 region has 17 residues. Trimming cost V 3 bases and J 6 bases; bases outside gene matches: 12. Germline V CDR1 and CDR2: MGHRA, YSYEKL. The CDR3 sequence is CASSQEIAGGQWDTQYF. The CDR3 DNA reads as TGCGCCAGCAGCCAGGAGATAGCGGGGGGCCAGTGGGATACGCAGTATTTT.

This clonotype was seen more than once but under ten times. This chain connects TRBV7-2 to TRBJ1-5; 7 positions match TRBD1. The CDR3 is made up of 13 amino acids. Per the germline V gene, CDR1 is SGHTA and CDR2 is FQGNSA. The junction had 6 bases not matched to a gene; V was cut back by 6 bases and J by 7 bases. CDR3 bases: TGTGCCAGCAGTTTTCAGGGGGACCAGCCCCAGCATTTT. Residues: CASSFQGDQPQHF.

This clonotype was counted at least ten times. The genes are TRBV2 and TRBJ2-1; D is unclear. The CDR3 extends over 11 amino acids. With 6 bases removed from V and 8 bases from J, the gap between germline ends came to 8 bases. The germline V gene encodes CDR1 SNHLY and CDR2 FYNNEI. The chain's CDR3 is CASSLIDEQFF. The CDR3, as DNA: TGTGCCAGCAGCCTCATAGATGAGCAGTTCTTC. Full variable domain (outside the CDR3, taken from reference TRBV2 and TRBJ2-1): EPEVTQTPSHQVTQMGQEVILRCVPISNHLYFYWYRQILGQKVEFLVSFYNNEISEKSEIFDDQFSVERPDGSNFTLKIRSTKLEDSAMYFCASSLIDEQFFGPGTRLTVL.

This clonotype was picked up many times. This sequence joins TRBV5-1 and TRBJ1-1; D gene ambiguous. This CDR3 spans 15 amino acids. The V end lost 0 bases, the J end lost 0 bases, and 9 bases lay between the germline ends. CDR1 SGHRS and CDR2 YFSETQ come from the germline V gene. The CDR3 is CASSLDPGMNTEAFF. The CDR3 DNA reads as TGCGCCAGCAGCTTGGATCCGGGAATGAACACTGAAGCTTTCTTT. The whole variable domain, filled in from reference TRBV5-1 and TRBJ1-1, reads KAGVTQTPRYLIKTRGQQVTLSCSPISGHRSVSWYQQTPGQGLQFLFEYFSETQRNKGNFPGRFSGRQFSNSRSEMNVSTLELGDSALYLCASSLDPGMNTEAFFGQGTRLTVV.

On this clonotype: A single base separates this from a much larger clone, so it may be a read error. The chain combines TRBV12-3 or TRBV12-4 with TRBJ1-1; D is unclear. This CDR3 spans 13 amino acids. The CDR3 sequence: CASSHGFRTEALF. For the CDR3, the DNA is TGTGCCAGCAGCCACGGTTTTAGGACTGAAGCTCTCTTT.